The 9 T cell receptor beta chains reported below all come from one sample, sequenced in a study of blood T cell repertoires in COVID-19. Here immunoSEQ multiplex PCR was the method, and the copy in TCRdb shows in-frame clones only, minus some. The table lists some 180,000 clones, around 82% of them singletons. Material for sequencing was peripheral blood. These receptors came from a woman in her 70s who had recovered from COVID-19.

V is TRBV3-1 (or the pseudogene TRBV3-2) and J is TRBJ2-1; 12 bases fit TRBD2. The V gene end was trimmed by 4 bases and the J gene end by 15 bases; junction bases not matched to a gene: 7. In germline, CDR1 is LGHDT, CDR2 YNNKEL (reference sequence). The CDR3 spans 13 residues. Written as DNA, the CDR3 is TGTGCCAGCAGCCCCCAACTAGCGGGGGGCCTGTTCTTC. It codes for CASSPQLAGGLFF.

V gene TRBV5-1 combines with J gene TRBJ1-6; possibly TRBD1 for D (6 bases). The ends were cut back, 4 bases at V and 9 bases at J, with 14 bases in the middle. The length of the CDR3 is 14 residues. CDR1 is SGHRS, CDR2 YFSETQ, per germline. CDR3 amino acids: CASSPRDNGSPLHF. CDR3 DNA: TGCGCCAGCAGCCCCAGGGACAACGGTTCACCCCTCCACTTT.

The chain employs TRBV3-1 (or the pseudogene TRBV3-2) and TRBJ2-5; 7 bases are a match to TRBD2. Per the germline V gene, CDR1 is LGHDT and CDR2 is YNNKEL (reference sequence). V was clipped by 7 bases and J by 2 bases; unmatched bases: 13. The CDR3 is made up of 16 amino acids. In DNA, the CDR3 is TGTGCCAGCAACATCCTCGGGGCTAGCGGACAAGAGACCCAGTACTTC. This sequence encodes CASNILGASGQETQYF.

This rearrangement joins TRBV5-1 to TRBJ2-2; TRBD2 aligns across 9 bases. This CDR3 has 15 residues. CDR1 SGHRS and CDR2 YFSETQ come from the germline V gene. The junction had 3 bases not matched to a gene; V was cut back by 0 bases and J by 6 bases. The CDR3 region is CASSLGASGAGELFF. The CDR3 region has the DNA TGCGCCAGCAGCTTGGGGGCTAGCGGGGCCGGGGAGCTGTTTTTT.

CDR3 sequence reads: CASSRGTGSYSNQPQHF. CDR3 nucleotides: TGTGCCAGCTCTCGGGGGACAGGATCATATAGCAATCAGCCCCAGCATTTT. The chain uses TRBV7-8 and TRBJ1-5, with 8 bases identical to TRBD1. V was clipped by 8 bases and J by 0 bases; unmatched bases: 12. Germline V CDR1 and CDR2: SGHVS, FQNEAQ. The CDR3 has 17 amino acids.

This clone was detected a few times. This rearrangement joins TRBV7-9 to TRBJ2-3; 12 positions match TRBD1. The CDR3 extends over 19 amino acids. Per germline, CDR1 SEHNR and CDR2 FQNEAQ (reference sequence). Germline trimming cut 3 bases from V and 3 bases from J; bases unmatched to any gene: 13. CDR3: CASSFAPRDRGRFTDTQYF. The CDR3 DNA follows: TGTGCCAGCAGCTTCGCCCCCCGGGACAGGGGGCGCTTTACAGATACGCAGTATTTT. The whole variable domain, filled in from reference TRBV7-9 and TRBJ2-3, reads DTGVSQNPRHKITKRGQNVTFRCDPISEHNRLYWYRQTLGQGPEFLTYFQNEAQLEKSRLLSDRFSAERPKGSFSTLEIQRTEQGDSAMYLCASSFAPRDRGRFTDTQYFGPGTRLTVL.

The J gene is TRBJ2-7, the V gene TRBV6-5, with 8 bases that match TRBD1. This CDR3 is 14 amino acids long. The V gene's germline CDR1 is MNHEY and CDR2 SVGAGI. The J segment lost 5 bases and the V segment lost 5 bases, leaving 8 bases of the junction unmatched. The chain's CDR3 is CASSPRTGYHEQYF. CDR3 nucleotide sequence: TGTGCCAGCAGTCCCCGGACAGGGTACCACGAGCAGTACTTC.

The V call is TRBV10-3, the J call TRBJ1-1, with 10 bases aligning to TRBD1. Germline CDR1 ENHRY, CDR2 SYGVKD. CDR3 length: 15 residues. V shed 4 bases, J shed 3 bases, and the junction held 5 bases outside the gene matches. Here the CDR3 reads CAISGGQGRDTEAFF. In nucleotides, the CDR3 is TGTGCCATCAGTGGGGGACAGGGGAGGGACACTGAAGCTTTCTTT.

This chain joins TRBV5-1 and TRBJ1-2; D possibly corresponds to TRBD1 (5 bases). The CDR3 has 14 amino acids. Germline lookup yields CDR1 SGHRS and CDR2 YFSETQ. Trimming took 4 bases from V and 0 from J, leaving 10 bases between them. The chain's CDR3 is CASSPGGSNYGYTF. The CDR3, as DNA: TGCGCCAGCAGCCCCGGGGGGTCTAACTATGGCTACACCTTC.